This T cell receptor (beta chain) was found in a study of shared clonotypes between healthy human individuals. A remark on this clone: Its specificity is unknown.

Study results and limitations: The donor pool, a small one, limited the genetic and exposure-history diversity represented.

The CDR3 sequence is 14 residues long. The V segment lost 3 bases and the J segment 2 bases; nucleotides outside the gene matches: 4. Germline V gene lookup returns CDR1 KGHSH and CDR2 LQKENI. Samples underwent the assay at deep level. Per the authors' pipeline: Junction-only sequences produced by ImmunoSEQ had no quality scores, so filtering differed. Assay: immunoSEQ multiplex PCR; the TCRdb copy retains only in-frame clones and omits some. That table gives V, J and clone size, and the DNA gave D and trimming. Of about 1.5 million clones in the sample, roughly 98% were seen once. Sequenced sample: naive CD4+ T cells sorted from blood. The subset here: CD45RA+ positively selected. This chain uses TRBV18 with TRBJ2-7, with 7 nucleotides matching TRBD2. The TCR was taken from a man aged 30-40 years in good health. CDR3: CASSPNAGAYEQYF. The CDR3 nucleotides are TGTGCCAGCTCACCCAATGCGGGGGCCTACGAGCAGTACTTC.